This TCR beta chain was profiled in a study of cytomegalovirus exposure and HLA in healthy donors. Regarding the study as a whole: Reportedly, HLA-A and HLA-B alleles of most subjects were accurately predicted from TCR beta. In a later analysis, the majority of CMV-associated beta chains seemingly showed HLA restriction.

To note about this clone: The antigen is unknown.

The PCR contained 60 Vbeta and 13 Jbeta primers. Only in-frame clones appear in the TCRdb table, and some are missing; sequencing was by immunoSEQ multiplex PCR. The sample yields tens of thousands of clones, approximately 76% seen once. The TCR sequence derives from a woman in her 30s in good health and CMV-seropositive. Input material: PBMCs.

CDR3: CASSSGQGTDTQYF. CDR3 nucleotide sequence: TGTGCCAGCAGCTCTGGACAGGGAACAGATACGCAGTATTTT. This sequence joins TRBV11-3 and TRBJ2-3; 8 bases fit TRBD1. The germline gives CDR1 SGHNT, CDR2 YENEEA. V shed 4 bases, J shed 3 bases, and the junction held 3 bases outside the gene matches. The CDR3 contains 14 residues.